This T cell receptor (beta chain) was identified in a study of read filtering for tumor transcriptome and immune sequencing. Study at large: R-ISS stage counts were eight or nine for I, more than 15 for II, 6 or 7 for III.

Trimming took off 1 base at V and 8 bases at J, with 8 bases between the two ends. The germline gives CDR1 GTSNPN, CDR2 SVGIG (reference sequence). This CDR3 has 12 amino acids. Ten or more counts support this clonotype. Antigen specificity is unknown. From roughly 390 ng of RNA, a library with molecular barcoded alpha/delta and beta/gamma adaptors was made. TCRdb called the reads again in MiXCR, with one record for every CDR3 protein. Of about 24,000 distinct CDR3 sequences listed, around a fifth were seen once; the top ten hold more than 45%. Study results and caveats: Single-read clonotypes: about 81.9% of IR-seq clonotypes (about 3.5% of reads), almost 75% of RNA-seq clonotypes (roughly 45% of reads).

This TCR came from a donor at least 40 years old with multiple myeloma. The chain links TRBV30 to TRBJ1-4; no clear D gene. The specimen was a population of CD138-negative cells sorted from bone marrow. This chain's CDR3 is CAWSELREKLFF. The CDR3 DNA follows: TGTGCCTGGAGTGAATTGAGGGAAAAACTGTTTTTT.